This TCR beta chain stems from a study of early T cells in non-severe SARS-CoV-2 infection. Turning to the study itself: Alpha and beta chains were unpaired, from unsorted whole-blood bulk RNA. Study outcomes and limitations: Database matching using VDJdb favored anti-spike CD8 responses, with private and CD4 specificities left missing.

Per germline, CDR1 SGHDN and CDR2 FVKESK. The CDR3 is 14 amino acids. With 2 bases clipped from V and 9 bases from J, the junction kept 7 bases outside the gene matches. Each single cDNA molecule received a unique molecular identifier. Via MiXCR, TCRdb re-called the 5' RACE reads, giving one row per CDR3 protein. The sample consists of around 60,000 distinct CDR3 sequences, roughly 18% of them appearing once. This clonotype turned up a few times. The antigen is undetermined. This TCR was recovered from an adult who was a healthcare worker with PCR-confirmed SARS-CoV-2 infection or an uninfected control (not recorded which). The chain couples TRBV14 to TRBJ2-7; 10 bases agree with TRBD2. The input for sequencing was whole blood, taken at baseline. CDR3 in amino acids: CASSQLAGVNRQYF. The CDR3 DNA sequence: TGTGCCAGCAGCCAACTAGCGGGAGTTAATCGGCAGTACTTC.